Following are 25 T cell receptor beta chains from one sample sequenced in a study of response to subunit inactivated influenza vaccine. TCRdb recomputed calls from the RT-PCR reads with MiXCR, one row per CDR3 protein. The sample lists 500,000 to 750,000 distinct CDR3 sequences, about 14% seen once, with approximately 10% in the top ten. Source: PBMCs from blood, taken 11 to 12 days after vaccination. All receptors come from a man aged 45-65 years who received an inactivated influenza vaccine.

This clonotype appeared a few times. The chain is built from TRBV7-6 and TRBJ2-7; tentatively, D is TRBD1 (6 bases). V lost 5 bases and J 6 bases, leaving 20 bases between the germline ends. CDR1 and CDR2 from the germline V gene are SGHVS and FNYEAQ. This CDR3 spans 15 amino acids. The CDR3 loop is CASSPSDSPMREQYF. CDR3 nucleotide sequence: TGTGCCAGCAGCCCCTCGGACAGCCCCATGCGCGAGCAGTACTTC.

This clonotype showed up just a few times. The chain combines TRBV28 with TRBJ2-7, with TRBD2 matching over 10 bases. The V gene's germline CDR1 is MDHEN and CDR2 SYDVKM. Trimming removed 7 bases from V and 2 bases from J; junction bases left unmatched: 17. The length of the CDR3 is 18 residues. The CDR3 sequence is CASNTRTADTSGAYEQYF. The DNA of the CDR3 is TGTGCCAGCAATACGAGGACCGCCGATACTAGCGGGGCCTACGAGCAGTACTTC.

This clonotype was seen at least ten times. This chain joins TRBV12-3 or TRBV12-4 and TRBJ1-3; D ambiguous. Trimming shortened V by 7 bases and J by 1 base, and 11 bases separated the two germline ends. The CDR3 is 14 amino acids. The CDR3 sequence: CASTWTASGNTIYF. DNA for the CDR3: TGTGCCAGCACTTGGACGGCGTCTGGAAACACCATATATTTT.

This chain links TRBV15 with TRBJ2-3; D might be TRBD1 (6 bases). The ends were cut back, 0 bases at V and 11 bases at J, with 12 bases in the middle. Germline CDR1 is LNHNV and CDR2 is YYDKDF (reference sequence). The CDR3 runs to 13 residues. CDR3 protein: CATSRDVGARQYF. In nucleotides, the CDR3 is TGTGCCACCAGCAGAGATGTGGGGGCCAGGCAGTATTTT. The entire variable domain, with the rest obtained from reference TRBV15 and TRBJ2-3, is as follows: DAMVIQNPRYQVTQFGKPVTLSCSQTLNHNVMYWYQQKSSQAPKLLFHYYDKDFNNEADTPDNFQSRRPNTSFCFLDIRSPGLGDTAMYLCATSRDVGARQYFGPGTRLTVL.

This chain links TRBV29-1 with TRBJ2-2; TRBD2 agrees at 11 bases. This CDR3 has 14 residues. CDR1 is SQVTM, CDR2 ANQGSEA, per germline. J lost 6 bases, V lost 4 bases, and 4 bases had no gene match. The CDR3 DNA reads TGCAGCGTTGTAACTAGCGGGAGCTCCGGGGAGCTGTTTTTT. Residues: CSVVTSGSSGELFF.

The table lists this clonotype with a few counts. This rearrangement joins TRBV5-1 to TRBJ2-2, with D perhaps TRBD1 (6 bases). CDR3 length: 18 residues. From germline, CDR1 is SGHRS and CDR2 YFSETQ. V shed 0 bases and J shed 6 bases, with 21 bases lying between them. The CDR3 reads CASSLVGFDLRGPGELFF. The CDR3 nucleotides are TGCGCCAGCAGCTTGGTCGGATTTGATCTCAGGGGTCCCGGGGAGCTGTTTTTT. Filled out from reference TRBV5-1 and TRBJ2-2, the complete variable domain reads KAGVTQTPRYLIKTRGQQVTLSCSPISGHRSVSWYQQTPGQGLQFLFEYFSETQRNKGNFPGRFSGRQFSNSRSEMNVSTLELGDSALYLCASSLVGFDLRGPGELFFGEGSRLTVL.

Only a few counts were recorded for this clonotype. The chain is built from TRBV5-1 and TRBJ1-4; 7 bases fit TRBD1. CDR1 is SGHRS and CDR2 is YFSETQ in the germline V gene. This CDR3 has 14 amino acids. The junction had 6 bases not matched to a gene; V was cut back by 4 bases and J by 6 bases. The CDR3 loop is CASSPGGLDEKLFF. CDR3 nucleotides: TGCGCCAGCAGCCCAGGGGGTTTGGATGAAAAACTGTTTTTT.

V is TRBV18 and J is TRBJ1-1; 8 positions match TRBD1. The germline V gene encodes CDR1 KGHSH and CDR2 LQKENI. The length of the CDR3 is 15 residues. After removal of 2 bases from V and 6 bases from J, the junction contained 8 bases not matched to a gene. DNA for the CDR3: TGTGCCAGCTCACCAACACTGGACAGGGACGCTGAAGCTTTCTTT. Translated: CASSPTLDRDAEAFF.

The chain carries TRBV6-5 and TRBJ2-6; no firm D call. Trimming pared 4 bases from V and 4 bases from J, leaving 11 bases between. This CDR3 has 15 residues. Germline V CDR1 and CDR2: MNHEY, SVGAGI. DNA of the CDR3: TGTGCCAGCAGTTCCGACCTCGTAGGGGCCAACGTCCTGACTTTC. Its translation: CASSSDLVGANVLTF.

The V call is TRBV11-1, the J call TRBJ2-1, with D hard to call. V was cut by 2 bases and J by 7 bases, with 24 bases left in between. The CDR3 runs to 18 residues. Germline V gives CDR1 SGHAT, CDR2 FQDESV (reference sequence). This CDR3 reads CASSLFQINGIWPNEQFF. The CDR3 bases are TGTGCCAGCAGCTTATTTCAGATTAATGGTATTTGGCCTAATGAGCAGTTCTTC.

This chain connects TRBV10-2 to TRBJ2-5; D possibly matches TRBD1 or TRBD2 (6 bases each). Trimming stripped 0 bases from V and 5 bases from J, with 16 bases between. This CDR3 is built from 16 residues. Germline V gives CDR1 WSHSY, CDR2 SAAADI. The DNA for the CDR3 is TGCGCCAGCAGTGAGTCAGCAAGCGGAGGGGGGGAGACCCAGTACTTC. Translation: CASSESASGGGETQYF.

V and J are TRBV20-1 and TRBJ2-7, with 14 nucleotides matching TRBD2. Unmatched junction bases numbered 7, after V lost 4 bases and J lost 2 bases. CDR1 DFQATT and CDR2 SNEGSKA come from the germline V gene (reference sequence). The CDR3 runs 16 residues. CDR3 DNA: TGCAGTGCTACTTGGACTAGCGGGGGGCCCCCCTACGAGCAGTACTTC. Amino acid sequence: CSATWTSGGPPYEQYF.

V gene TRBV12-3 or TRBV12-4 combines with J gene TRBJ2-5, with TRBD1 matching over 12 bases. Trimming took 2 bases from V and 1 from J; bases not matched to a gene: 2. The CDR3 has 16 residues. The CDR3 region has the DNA TGTGCCAGCAGTTTAAGGGACAGGGGGCCCCAAGAGACCCAGTACTTC. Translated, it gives CASSLRDRGPQETQYF.

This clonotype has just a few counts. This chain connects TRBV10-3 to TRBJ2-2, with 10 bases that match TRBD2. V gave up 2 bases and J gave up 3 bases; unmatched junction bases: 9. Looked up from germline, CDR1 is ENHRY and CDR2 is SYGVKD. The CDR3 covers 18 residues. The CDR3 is CAISERSSGRQDTGELFF. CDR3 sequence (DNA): TGTGCCATCAGTGAGAGGTCTAGCGGGAGACAGGACACCGGGGAGCTGTTTTTT.

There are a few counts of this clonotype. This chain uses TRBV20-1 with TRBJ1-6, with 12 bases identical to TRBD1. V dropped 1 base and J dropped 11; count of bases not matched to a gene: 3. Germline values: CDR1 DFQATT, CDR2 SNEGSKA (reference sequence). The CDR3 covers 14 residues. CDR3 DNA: TGCAGTGCTAGAGGGGGGACAGGGGGCGCACCCCTCCACTTT. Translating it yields CSARGGTGGAPLHF.

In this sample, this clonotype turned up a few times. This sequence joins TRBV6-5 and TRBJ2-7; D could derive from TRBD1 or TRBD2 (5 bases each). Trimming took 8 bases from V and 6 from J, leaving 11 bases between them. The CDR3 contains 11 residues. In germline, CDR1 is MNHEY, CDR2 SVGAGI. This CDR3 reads CASGSRGEQYF. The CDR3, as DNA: TGTGCCAGCGGGTCGAGGGGCGAGCAGTACTTC.

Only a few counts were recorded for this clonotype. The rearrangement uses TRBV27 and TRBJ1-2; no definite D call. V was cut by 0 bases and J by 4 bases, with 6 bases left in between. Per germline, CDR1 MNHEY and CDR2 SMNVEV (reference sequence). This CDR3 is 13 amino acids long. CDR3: CASSLSAGYGYTF. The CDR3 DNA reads TGTGCCAGCAGTTTATCAGCAGGCTATGGCTACACCTTC.

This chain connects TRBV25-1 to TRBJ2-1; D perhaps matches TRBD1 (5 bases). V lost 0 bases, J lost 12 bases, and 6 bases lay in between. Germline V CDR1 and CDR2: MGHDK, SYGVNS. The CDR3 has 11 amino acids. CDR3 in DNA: TGTGCCAGCAGTGAATATACAGGGCAGTTCTTC. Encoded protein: CASSEYTGQFF.

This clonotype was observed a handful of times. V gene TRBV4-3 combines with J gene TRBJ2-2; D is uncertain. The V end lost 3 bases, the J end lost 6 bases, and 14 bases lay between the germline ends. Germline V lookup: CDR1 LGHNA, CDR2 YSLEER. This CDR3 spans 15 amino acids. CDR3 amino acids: CASSQTAAYSGELFF. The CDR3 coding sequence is TGCGCCAGCAGCCAGACGGCCGCCTATTCCGGGGAGCTGTTTTTT.

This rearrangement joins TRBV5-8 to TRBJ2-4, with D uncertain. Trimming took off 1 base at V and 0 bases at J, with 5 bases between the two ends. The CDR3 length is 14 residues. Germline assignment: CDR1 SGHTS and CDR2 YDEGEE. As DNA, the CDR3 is TGTGCCAGCAGCTTGCAGTTAGCCAAAAACATTCAGTACTTC. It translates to CASSLQLAKNIQYF.

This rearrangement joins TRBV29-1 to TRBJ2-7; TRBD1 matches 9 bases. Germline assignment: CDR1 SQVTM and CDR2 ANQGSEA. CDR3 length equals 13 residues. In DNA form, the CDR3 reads TGCAGGGCAATGGGACAGGGACGCAACGAGCAGTACTTC. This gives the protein CRAMGQGRNEQYF.

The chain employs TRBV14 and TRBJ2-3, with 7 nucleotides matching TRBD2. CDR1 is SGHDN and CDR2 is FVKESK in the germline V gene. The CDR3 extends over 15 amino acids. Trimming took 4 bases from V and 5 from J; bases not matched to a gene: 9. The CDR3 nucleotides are TGTGCCAGCAGCCCATTGACTAGCTCGGGAGATACGCAGTATTTT. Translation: CASSPLTSSGDTQYF.

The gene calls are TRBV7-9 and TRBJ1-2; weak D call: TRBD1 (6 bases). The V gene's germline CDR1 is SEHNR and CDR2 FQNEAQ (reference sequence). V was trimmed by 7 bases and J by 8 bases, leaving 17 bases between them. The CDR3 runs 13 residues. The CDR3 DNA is TGTGCCAGCACCTACGCAACGGGGGGCGGCTACACCTTC. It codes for CASTYATGGGYTF.

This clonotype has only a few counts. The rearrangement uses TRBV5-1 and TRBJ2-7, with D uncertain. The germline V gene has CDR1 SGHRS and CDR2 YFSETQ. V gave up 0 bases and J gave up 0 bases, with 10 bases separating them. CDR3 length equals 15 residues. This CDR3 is CASSLEVKSSYEQYF. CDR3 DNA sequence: TGCGCCAGCAGCTTGGAAGTGAAGAGCTCCTACGAGCAGTACTTC.

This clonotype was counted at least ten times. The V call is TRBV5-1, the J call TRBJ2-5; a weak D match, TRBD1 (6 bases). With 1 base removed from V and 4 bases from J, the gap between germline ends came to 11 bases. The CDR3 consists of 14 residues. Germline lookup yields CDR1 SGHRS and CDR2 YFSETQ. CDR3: CASSLTGKGETQYF. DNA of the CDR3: TGCGCCAGCAGCTTGACAGGGAAGGGAGAGACCCAGTACTTC. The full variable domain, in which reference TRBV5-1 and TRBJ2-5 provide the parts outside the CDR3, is KAGVTQTPRYLIKTRGQQVTLSCSPISGHRSVSWYQQTPGQGLQFLFEYFSETQRNKGNFPGRFSGRQFSNSRSEMNVSTLELGDSALYLCASSLTGKGETQYFGPGTRLLVL.